The rows below give T cell receptor beta chains drawn from one sample of a study of blood T cell repertoires in COVID-19. Assay used: immunoSEQ multiplex PCR; TCRdb lists only in-frame clones, some missing. Of around 200,000 clones listed, about 86% are singletons. The specimen sequenced was peripheral blood. These receptors all come from a middle-aged man with active or convalescent COVID-19. Each CDR3 is given with its conserved first and last residue. D genes are given only for firm matches. Only part of the rows carry a size: once, few, many, or a class if the clone is expanded.

CDR3,DNA,J,size,D,V
CASRTPGQGPRYTF,TGTGCCAGCAGGACACCGGGACAGGGCCCCCGCTACACCTTC,TRBJ1-2,NA,TRBD1,TRBV6-5
CASSGGGNTEAFF,TGTGCCAGCAGCGGGGGAGGGAACACTGAAGCTTTCTTT,TRBJ1-1,NA,NA,TRBV12-3/TRBV12-4
CASSPIFGNLPANYGYTF,TGTGCCAGCAGCCCCATTTTTGGTAACCTCCCGGCTAACTATGGCTACACCTTC,TRBJ1-2,NA,NA,TRBV9
CASSSTPGDGTEAFF,TGTGCCAGCAGCTCAACCCCCGGAGATGGCACTGAAGCTTTCTTT,TRBJ1-1,NA,NA,TRBV7-9
CSVIEGAAGNTIYF,TGCAGCGTGATAGAGGGCGCGGCTGGAAACACCATATATTTT,TRBJ1-3,few,NA,TRBV29-1
CASSYSGTSYGYTF,TGTGCCAGCAGTTACTCCGGGACATCCTATGGCTACACCTTC,TRBJ1-2,NA,NA,TRBV6-5
CASSLDGVSGAFF,TGTGCCAGCAGCTTGGACGGGGTCTCGGGAGCTTTCTTT,TRBJ1-1,NA,NA,TRBV7-3
CSAKRGAEAFF,TGCAGTGCTAAACGGGGTGCTGAAGCTTTCTTT,TRBJ1-1,NA,NA,TRBV20-1
CASSFPGATNEKLFF,TGTGCCAGCAGTTTTCCCGGTGCAACTAATGAAAAACTGTTTTTT,TRBJ1-4,many,NA,TRBV28
CASSPTRGPVDGYTF,TGTGCCAGCAGCCCGACCAGGGGGCCCGTCGATGGCTACACCTTC,TRBJ1-2,NA,TRBD1,TRBV7-9
CASSLSVWTGHSNQPQHF,TGTGCCAGCAGTTTATCCGTCTGGACAGGACATAGCAATCAGCCCCAGCATTTT,TRBJ1-5,NA,TRBD1,TRBV28
CSAKNRALGTGELFF,TGCAGCGCCAAGAACAGGGCCCTGGGGACCGGGGAGCTGTTTTTT,TRBJ2-2,NA,NA,TRBV29-1
CASSQGPLQGPGELFF,TGTGCCAGCAGCCAAGGCCCCCTACAGGGCCCCGGGGAGCTGTTTTTT,TRBJ2-2,few,NA,TRBV7-3
CATSRERRTEAFF,TGTGCCACCAGCAGAGAGCGGCGGACTGAAGCTTTCTTT,TRBJ1-1,NA,NA,TRBV15
CASSEEGIEEKLFF,TGTGCCAGCAGTGAGGAGGGCATCGAGGAAAAACTGTTTTTT,TRBJ1-4,few,NA,TRBV2
CAWSAISYEQYF,TGTGCCTGGAGTGCAATTAGCTACGAGCAGTACTTC,TRBJ2-7,once,NA,TRBV30
CAWTRDHGAFF,TGTGCCTGGACCAGGGATCACGGAGCTTTCTTT,TRBJ1-1,NA,NA,TRBV30
CASGLQVGATNEKLFF,TGTGCTAGTGGCCTCCAGGTCGGTGCAACTAATGAAAAACTGTTTTTT,TRBJ1-4,NA,NA,TRBV12-5
CASSARTGEGETQYF,TGCGCCAGCAGCGCCCGGACAGGGGAAGGAGAGACCCAGTACTTC,TRBJ2-5,NA,TRBD1,TRBV5-1
CASSQAVLSSGTYNEQFF,TGCGCCAGCAGCCAAGCGGTCCTTTCTAGCGGGACCTACAATGAGCAGTTCTTC,TRBJ2-1,NA,TRBD2,TRBV4-1
CASSQESLTEAFF,TGTGCCAGCAGCCAAGAGAGCCTTACTGAAGCTTTCTTT,TRBJ1-1,NA,NA,TRBV14
CASSPGQNYGYTF,TGTGCCAGCAGCCCGGGACAAAACTATGGCTACACCTTC,TRBJ1-2,few,NA,TRBV28
CASSFIQARRNEQYF,TGTGCCAGCAGTTTCATACAGGCCAGAAGGAACGAGCAGTACTTC,TRBJ2-7,NA,NA,TRBV27
CASRLNGGSYEQYF,TGTGCCAGCAGACTGAACGGGGGGAGCTACGAGCAGTACTTC,TRBJ2-7,NA,TRBD2,TRBV6-5
CASSQGRAGARGTDTQYF,TGCGCCAGCAGCCAAGGAAGGGCGGGAGCTCGGGGCACAGATACGCAGTATTTT,TRBJ2-3,NA,TRBD2,TRBV4-1
CASSPTTSGVTYEQYF,TGTGCCAGCTCACCCACCACTAGCGGGGTTACCTACGAGCAGTACTTC,TRBJ2-7,NA,TRBD2,TRBV18
CASSPGQGAMQYF,TGTGCCAGCAGCCCCGGACAGGGGGCTATGCAGTACTTC,TRBJ2-7,NA,TRBD1,TRBV7-9
CASSQDPVGRGEKLFF,TGCGCCAGCAGCCAAGATCCGGTTGGGCGGGGGGAAAAACTGTTTTTT,TRBJ1-4,NA,NA,TRBV4-1
CASSEAPGGSNSPLHF,TGTGCCAGCAGTGAAGCCCCAGGGGGCTCTAATTCACCCCTCCACTTT,TRBJ1-6,NA,TRBD1,TRBV6-1
CASSLTGISGANVLTF,TGTGCCAGCAGCTTGACAGGGATCTCTGGGGCCAACGTCCTGACTTTC,TRBJ2-6,NA,TRBD1,TRBV7-3
CASSGTGVSNQPQHF,TGTGCCAGCAGCGGGACAGGGGTAAGCAATCAGCCCCAGCATTTT,TRBJ1-5,NA,TRBD1,TRBV9
CASSLDPGRTTNEKLFF,TGCGCCAGCAGCTTGGACCCAGGGCGTACAACTAATGAAAAACTGTTTTTT,TRBJ1-4,NA,NA,TRBV5-1
CASRRGGTDTQYF,TGTGCCAGCAGACGGGGGGGCACAGATACGCAGTATTTT,TRBJ2-3,NA,TRBD2,TRBV27
CASKLRDREAGANVLTF,TGTGCCAGCAAGCTCCGGGACAGGGAAGCCGGGGCCAACGTCCTGACTTTC,TRBJ2-6,few,TRBD1,TRBV2
CATSPGGYEQYF,TGTGCCACCTCACCTGGAGGCTACGAGCAGTACTTC,TRBJ2-7,NA,NA,TRBV19
CASSGQGLYQPQHF,TGTGCCAGCAGCGGACAGGGCCTTTATCAGCCCCAGCATTTT,TRBJ1-5,NA,TRBD1,TRBV6-5
CASRQGSSGGPSYNEQFF,TGTGCCAGCAGACAGGGGAGCAGCGGGGGCCCATCCTACAATGAGCAGTTCTTC,TRBJ2-1,NA,NA,TRBV5-8
CASSAPGTGHEKLFF,TGCGCCAGCAGCGCGCCCGGGACAGGGCACGAAAAACTGTTTTTT,TRBJ1-4,NA,TRBD1,TRBV5-1
CASSLELVSGKGYTF,TGCGCCAGCAGCTTGGAATTAGTGTCAGGGAAAGGCTACACCTTC,TRBJ1-2,NA,NA,TRBV5-1